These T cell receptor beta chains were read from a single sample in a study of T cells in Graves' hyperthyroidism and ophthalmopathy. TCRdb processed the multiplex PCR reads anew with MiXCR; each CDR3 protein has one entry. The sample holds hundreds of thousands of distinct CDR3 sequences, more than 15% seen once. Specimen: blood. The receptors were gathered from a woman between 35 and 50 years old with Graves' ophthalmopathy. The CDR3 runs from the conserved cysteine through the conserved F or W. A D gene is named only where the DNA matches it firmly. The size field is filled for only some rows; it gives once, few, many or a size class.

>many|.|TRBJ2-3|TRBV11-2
TGTGCCAGCAGCTTAGAGTTAGGCACAGATACGCAGTATTTT
CASSLELGTDTQYF
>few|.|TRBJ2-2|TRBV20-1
TGCAGTGCTAGCCCCCGGAGGACCGGGGAGCTGTTTTTT
CSASPRRTGELFF
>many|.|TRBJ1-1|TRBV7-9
TGTGCCAGCAGCTTAGGCCTCTGGAACACTGAAGCTTTCTTT
CASSLGLWNTEAFF
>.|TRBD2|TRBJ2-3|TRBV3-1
TGTGCCAGCAGCCAAGACGCAGCGGGGGCTCGCCGGGGGGCAGATACGCAGTATTTT
CASSQDAAGARRGADTQYF
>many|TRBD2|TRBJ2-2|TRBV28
TGTGCCAGCAGGAAAAGCGGGGCGAACACCGGGGAGCTGTTTTTT
CASRKSGANTGELFF
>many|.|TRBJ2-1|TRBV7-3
TGTGCCAGCAGCCCGAGACTAGGAGGGGATGAGCAGTTCTTC
CASSPRLGGDEQFF
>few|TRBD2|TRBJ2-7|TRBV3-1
TGTGCCAGCAGCCAAGGAGCGGGACTAGCGGTTTACGAGCAGTACTTC
CASSQGAGLAVYEQYF
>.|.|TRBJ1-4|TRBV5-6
TGTGCCAGCAGCACCTCGGGACGAGGGTTTGAAAAACTGTTTTTT
CASSTSGRGFEKLFF
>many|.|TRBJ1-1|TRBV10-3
TGTGCCATCAGTGAGGACAGGCGGGCAACCTCGATGAACACTGAAGCTTTCTTT
CAISEDRRATSMNTEAFF
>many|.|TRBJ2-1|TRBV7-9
TGTGCCAGCAGCTTAGTTGGGACTTACAATGAGCAGTTCTTC
CASSLVGTYNEQFF
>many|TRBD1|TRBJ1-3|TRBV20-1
TGCAGTGCTAGATTTCAAGGACAGGGGACGGGGGCTGGAAACACCATATATTTT
CSARFQGQGTGAGNTIYF
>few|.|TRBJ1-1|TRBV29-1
TGCAGCGTTGGAGGGACCGGGGGGGCTGAAGCTTTCTTT
CSVGGTGGAEAFF
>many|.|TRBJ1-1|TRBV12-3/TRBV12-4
TGTGCCAGCAGTTTGCCGGGGATGAACACTGAAGCTTTCTTT
CASSLPGMNTEAFF
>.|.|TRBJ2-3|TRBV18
TGTGCCAGCTCACCCCGACTTAGCACAGATACGCAGTATTTT
CASSPRLSTDTQYF
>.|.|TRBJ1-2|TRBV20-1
TGCAGTACCGGGGGCAGGGGCTATGGCTACACCTTC
CSTGGRGYGYTF
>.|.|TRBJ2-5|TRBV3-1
TGTGCCAGCAGCCCGAGAGACGGGAGAACAGAGACCCAGTACTTC
CASSPRDGRTETQYF
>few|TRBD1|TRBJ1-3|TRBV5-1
TGCGCCAGCAAGGGACAGTCATCTGGAAACACCATATATTTT
CASKGQSSGNTIYF
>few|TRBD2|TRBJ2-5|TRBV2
TGTGCCAGTAGCGGGGTTTCCAGTGGGACCCAGTACTTC
CASSGVSSGTQYF
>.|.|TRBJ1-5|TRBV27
TGTGCCAGCAGCAGACTGATCAATCAGCCCCAGCATTTT
CASSRLINQPQHF
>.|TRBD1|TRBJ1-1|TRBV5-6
TGTGCCAGCAGCCGCCTGACAGGGGGGGGGACTGAAGCTTTCTTT
CASSRLTGGGTEAFF
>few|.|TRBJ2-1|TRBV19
TGTGCCAGTAGTTCGAGGGGTCGGGGGAATGAGCAGTTCTTC
CASSSRGRGNEQFF
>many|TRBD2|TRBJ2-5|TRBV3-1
TGTGCCAGCAGCCCCCGACTAGCGGAGAAAGAGACCCAGTACTTC
CASSPRLAEKETQYF
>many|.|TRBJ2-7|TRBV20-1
TGCAGTGCTAGAGATCTGGGAGCCTCCTACGAGCAGTACTTC
CSARDLGASYEQYF
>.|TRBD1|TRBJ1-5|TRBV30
TGTGCCTTCGACAGGGGGCAAGGGCAGCCCCAGCATTTT
CAFDRGQGQPQHF
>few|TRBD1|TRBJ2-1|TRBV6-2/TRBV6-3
TGTGCCAGCAGCCCCAATGGACAGGGGGCATGGGGAAAGCAGTTCTTC
CASSPNGQGAWGKQFF
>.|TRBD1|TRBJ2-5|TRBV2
TGTGCCAGTCGGTGGGACAGTGAAGAGACCCAGTACTTC
CASRWDSEETQYF
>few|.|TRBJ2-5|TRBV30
TGTGCCTGGAGTGCCCGGTTAAGCGGAGAGAACCAAGAGACCCAGTACTTC
CAWSARLSGENQETQYF
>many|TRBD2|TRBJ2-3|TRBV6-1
TGTGCCAGCAGTCAGACTAGCGGAATCACAGATACGCAGTATTTT
CASSQTSGITDTQYF
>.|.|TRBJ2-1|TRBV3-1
TGTGCCAGCAGAAAAGGGGCGAACTCCTTCAATGAGCAGTTCTTC
CASRKGANSFNEQFF
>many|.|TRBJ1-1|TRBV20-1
TGCAGTGCACGCACAGGTTTCGGTGACACTGAAGCTTTCTTT
CSARTGFGDTEAFF
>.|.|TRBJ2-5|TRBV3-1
TGTGCCAGCAGCCAAGACTACAAACAAGAAGAGACCCAGTACTTC
CASSQDYKQEETQYF
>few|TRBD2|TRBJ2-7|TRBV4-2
TGTGCCAGCAGCCAAGTTGCGGGAGGAGGATACGAGCAGTACTTC
CASSQVAGGGYEQYF
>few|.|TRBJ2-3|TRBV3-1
TGTGCCAGCAGCCAAGAGGTCACTAGTGGCCCAGATACGCAGTATTTT
CASSQEVTSGPDTQYF
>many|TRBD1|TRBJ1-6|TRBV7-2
TGTGCCAGCAGCTCCTCCGGGACAGGGAATTCACCCCTCCACTTT
CASSSSGTGNSPLHF
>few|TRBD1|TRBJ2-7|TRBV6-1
TGTGCCAGCAGCCGGACAGGGGGGGACGAGCAGTACTTC
CASSRTGGDEQYF
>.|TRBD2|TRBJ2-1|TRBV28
TGTGCCAGCAGTTTAGGGGGGTCGTGGCGGGAGGGTGAGCAGTTCTTC
CASSLGGSWREGEQFF
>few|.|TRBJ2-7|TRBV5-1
TGCGCCAGCGCGGCCGGTGGATCCTACGAGCAGTACTTC
CASAAGGSYEQYF